This T cell receptor (beta chain) was retrieved from a study of cytomegalovirus exposure and HLA in healthy donors. Whole-study findings and limits: Altogether, some 170 TCR beta chains were recorded as cytomegalovirus-associated.

The CDR3 is made up of 14 amino acids. On this clone itself: The antigen is not known.

The PCR contained 60 Vbeta and 13 Jbeta primers. Repertoires were generated with immunoSEQ multiplex PCR, while TCRdb's copy carries only in-frame clones and drops some. This sample has 150,000 or so clones, with about three quarters found just once. The sequenced material came from PBMCs. This receptor was obtained from a man between 40 and 49 years old in good health and CMV-seropositive. The rearrangement links TRBV5-3 to TRBJ1-3; D is unclear. TRBV5-3 is an ORF, and what it does is uncertain. The CDR3: CAPFGHRPGNTIYF. The DNA of the CDR3 is TGTGCGCCGTTTGGCCACCGTCCTGGAAACACCATATATTTT.